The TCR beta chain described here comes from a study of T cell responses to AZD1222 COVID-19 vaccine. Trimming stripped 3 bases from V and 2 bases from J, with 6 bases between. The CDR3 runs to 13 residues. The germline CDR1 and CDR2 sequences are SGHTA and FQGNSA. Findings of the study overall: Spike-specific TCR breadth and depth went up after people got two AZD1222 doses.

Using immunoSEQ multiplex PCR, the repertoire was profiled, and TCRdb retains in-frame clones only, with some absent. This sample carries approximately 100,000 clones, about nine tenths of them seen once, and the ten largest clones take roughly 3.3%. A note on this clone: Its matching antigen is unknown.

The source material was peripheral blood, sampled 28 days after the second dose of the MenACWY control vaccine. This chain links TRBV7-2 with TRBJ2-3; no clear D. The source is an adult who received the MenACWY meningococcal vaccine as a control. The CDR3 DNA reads TGTGCCAGCAGCTTCGGCCACACAGATACGCAGTATTTT. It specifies CASSFGHTDTQYF.